Detailed here is one T cell receptor beta chain. This entry belongs to a study of CD8 T cells in Susac syndrome. After extraction with the RNeasy kit, about 0.45 to 1 ug of the RNA was reverse transcribed using random hexamers. TCRdb reprocessed the immunoSEQ multiplex PCR reads with MiXCR, giving one entry per CDR3 protein. The sample has fewer than 300,000 distinct CDR3 sequences, approximately 85% seen once. CDR1 and CDR2 (germline): SGHVS, FQNEAQ. Trimming pared 2 bases from V and 0 bases from J, leaving 11 bases between. The CDR3 covers 16 residues. The receptor was derived from a human donor with multiple sclerosis. Sequenced material: CD8+ T cells from PBMCs. V and J are TRBV7-8 and TRBJ2-1; D call uncertain. The CDR3 sequence: CASSLLRASSYNEQFF. As DNA, the CDR3 is TGTGCCAGCAGCTTATTAAGAGCCAGCTCCTACAATGAGCAGTTCTTC.